The rows below give T cell receptor beta chains drawn from one sample of a study of spatial heterogeneity in lung cancer. From the 5' RACE reads, TCRdb called clonotypes with MiXCR, one entry per CDR3 protein. The data contain approximately 3,100 distinct CDR3 sequences, around 12% of them singletons. This specimen consisted of lung tumor tissue, obtained at surgery. These receptors originate from a male donor with early-stage non-small cell lung cancer. Each CDR3 is given with its conserved first and last residue. A D gene is named only where the DNA matches it firmly. Clone size is stated in some rows and not others, as once, few, many or a class when expanded.

>medium-sized|NA|TRBJ2-3|TRBV27
TGTGCCAGCAACACCGGACGGGACACAGATACGCAGTATTTT
CASNTGRDTDTQYF
>medium-sized|NA|TRBJ2-2|TRBV7-3
TGTGCCAGCAGCCCAGGGGGGGAGCTGTTTTTT
CASSPGGELFF
>medium-sized|NA|TRBJ1-1|TRBV18
TGTGCCAGCTCACCCCCTGGTTCGGGGTCGAGCACTGAAGCTTTCTTT
CASSPPGSGSSTEAFF
>NA|TRBD2|TRBJ2-5|TRBV20-1
TGCAGTGCTACAACTAGCGGGGACCAGGCTGAAGAGACCCAGTACTTC
CSATTSGDQAEETQYF
>medium-sized|TRBD1|TRBJ1-6|TRBV7-8
TGTGCCAGCAGCTTAGTCCCTTATTCCCGGGACAGGGAAATCTCGGCCCTCCACTTT
CASSLVPYSRDREISALHF
>once|TRBD1|TRBJ2-3|TRBV29-1
TGCAGCGTTGCGGGACAGGGCCCAGATACGCAGTATTTT
CSVAGQGPDTQYF
>medium-sized|NA|TRBJ2-7|TRBV10-3
TGTGCCATCAGTGAGGACATTGCCTACGAGCAGTACTTC
CAISEDIAYEQYF
>many|NA|TRBJ2-1|TRBV4-3
TGCGCCAGCAGCCAAGTTGGCTATGAGCAGTTCTTC
CASSQVGYEQFF
>few|NA|TRBJ1-3|TRBV28
TGTGCCAGCAGGGGGGAAAACACCATATATTTT
CASRGENTIYF
>medium-sized|TRBD2|TRBJ2-1|TRBV11-2
TGTGCCAGCAGCGCGACTAGCTCTGAGCAGTTCTTC
CASSATSSEQFF
>many|TRBD1|TRBJ2-5|TRBV28
TGTGCCAGCAGCCCTCGACAGGGGAGGGAGACCCAGTACTTC
CASSPRQGRETQYF
>medium-sized|NA|TRBJ2-2|TRBV5-1
TGCGCCAGCAGCTCCCTATCGAACACCGGGGAGCTGTTTTTT
CASSSLSNTGELFF
>medium-sized|TRBD2|TRBJ2-1|TRBV7-3
TGTGCCAGCAGCCCTAGCGGCTCCTACAATGAGCAGTTCTTC
CASSPSGSYNEQFF
>medium-sized|NA|TRBJ2-5|TRBV11-2
TGTGCCAGCAGCTTAGATATGGGTTGGGAGACCCAGTACTTC
CASSLDMGWETQYF
>many|NA|TRBJ2-3|TRBV7-2
TGTGCCAGCAGCTTGAAGGCAGGAGATACGCAGTATTTT
CASSLKAGDTQYF
>medium-sized|NA|TRBJ2-1|TRBV6-6
TGTGCCATCTCGACTAGGGATGAGCAGTTCTTC
CAISTRDEQFF